This T cell receptor beta chain stems from a study of human T cells and chemical hapten exposure. Study overall: Alopecia areata, totalis or universalis was found in mostly female patients. Whole-study results and caveats: DPC sensitization produced no change in TCRs with frequency above 1 in 1000.

The junction had 11 bases not matched to a gene; V was cut back by 5 bases and J by 4 bases. The CDR3 is made up of 18 amino acids. This clonotype was detected a few times. Its antigen is undetermined. Individual cDNA molecules received unique molecular identifiers in the library. TCRdb passed the RACE reads through MiXCR, listing each CDR3 protein once. The sample records a few hundred thousand distinct CDR3 sequences, more than 4.5% being singletons. This sample's time point: patch test 1, 2 weeks after DPC sensitization. Regarding treatment: therapeutic diphenylcyclopropenone sensitization with weekly scalp DPC. Blood, whole and unfractionated, served as the source for total RNA extraction.

The TCR was taken from a woman between 45 and 60 years old with alopecia areata. Some clones in this sample may be carry-over from other donors' samples. The sequencing used whole blood, collected in connection with sensitization to the hapten diphenylcyclopropenone (DPC). The chain links TRBV12-3 or TRBV12-4 to TRBJ2-2, with TRBD2 identical over 12 bases. The CDR3 sequence is CASSLGLAGGPTTGELFF. CDR3 DNA sequence: TGTGCCAGCAGTCTTGGGCTAGCGGGGGGGCCGACCACCGGGGAGCTGTTTTTT.